This TCR beta chain was obtained from a study of monozygotic twins with inflammatory bowel disease. The authors ran two nested PCRs of around 15 and 9 cycles on TCRalpha and TCRbeta cDNA. TCRdb reprocessed the 5' RACE reads and reports one entry per CDR3 protein, with no DNA. This listing includes some 160,000 distinct CDR3 sequences. The CDR3 loop spans 15 amino acids. Germline V CDR1 and CDR2: SEHNR, FQNEAQ (reference sequence). Note on this clonotype: The target antigen is unknown.

General study findings and limits: Whereas healthy co-twins had higher TCRbeta diversity (inverse Simpson), IBD patients had lower diversity.

The receptor was derived from a human donor with ulcerative colitis or Crohn's disease, or a healthy co-twin of an affected twin (not recorded which). This chain joins TRBV7-9 and TRBJ1-2; TCRdb's D gene call, TRBD1, goes unchecked for lack of DNA. The sequencing input was blood. CDR3 sequence reads: CASTLGAGVSYGYTF.